One sample yielded the 3 T cell receptor beta chains listed below, sequenced in a study of tumor-infiltrating lymphocytes in primary liver carcinoma. Production of TCR beta cDNA used approximately 0.45 ug total RNA together with a constant-region primer. Libraries of TCR beta came from three nested multiplex PCR rounds with slightly modified ARM-PCR. TRBV1-TRBV30 forward primers paired with a C-beta reverse primer drove the first two PCR rounds, around 9 cycles each. TCRdb recomputed calls from the multiplex PCR reads with MiXCR, one row per CDR3 protein. The repertoire has some 32,000 distinct CDR3 sequences, about three quarters of them found once; the top ten carry roughly 38%. Bulk tissue was left unsorted, and RNA and DNA were co-extracted from about 20-30 mg of it. The specimen was liver tumor tissue from sampling region 5. Subset specified: tumor region T5, tumor centre. The receptors originated from a man in his forties with primary liver carcinoma and hepatitis B virus infection.

On this clonotype: Relative to the germline gene, one junction end is altered; a read error may explain this. This chain joins TRBV25-1 and TRBJ2-1, with TRBD2 matching 7 bases. CDR3 length: 21 residues. The germline CDR1 and CDR2 sequences are MGHDK and SYGVNS. CDR3 residues: CASSEWGSGRIAGGSYNKQFF. The CDR3 DNA reads TGTGCCAGCAGTGAATGGGGTTCGGGTAGAATAGCGGGTGGTTCCTACAATAAGCAGTTCTTC.

This clonotype was counted a few times. This could be a read error, since a much larger clone is one nucleotide away. V gene TRBV5-1 combines with J gene TRBJ1-1; D unclear. Germline V gene sequence: CDR1 SGHRS, CDR2 YFSETQ. The CDR3 consists of 12 residues. The CDR3 bases are TGCGCCAGCAGCACGGACGGTTATGAAGCTTCCTTT. Translation: CASSTDGYEASF.

This clonotype appeared once. At one end the junction does not follow the germline gene, possibly because of a read error. The chain employs TRBV6-5 and TRBJ1-1; D is possibly TRBD1 (5 bases). The germline CDR1 and CDR2 sequences are MNHEY and SVGAGI. CDR3 length: 14 residues. CDR3 sequence reads: CASRTGLPDTESFF. The CDR3 DNA reads TGTGCCAGCAGAACCGGACTTCCGGACACTGAATCTTTCTTT.